The 30 T cell receptor beta chains below were found in one sample sequenced in a study of blood T cell repertoires in COVID-19. TCRdb's table, derived via immunoSEQ multiplex PCR, lists solely in-frame clones and lacks some. The sample holds 300,000 or so clones; 80% to 90% are singletons and the top ten take around 1.2%. Sequencing was performed on peripheral blood. All receptors derive from a woman in her 50s with acute or convalescent COVID-19.

The chain uses TRBV29-1 and TRBJ1-1; tentative D call: TRBD1 (5 bases). V lost 6 bases, J lost 11 bases, and 19 bases lay in between. Per the germline V gene, CDR1 is SQVTM and CDR2 is ANQGSEA. The CDR3 loop spans 12 amino acids. In nucleotides, the CDR3 is TGCAGCGTAGGCCTTGGGCAGGGTTCGGCTTTCTTT. Encoded protein: CSVGLGQGSAFF.

This clone was picked up one time. This chain links TRBV12-5 with TRBJ1-6, with TRBD1 matching 8 bases. The CDR3 is 15 amino acids. Germline V CDR1 and CDR2: LGHNT, FRNRAP. The ends lost 0 bases at V and 8 bases at J; junction bases unmatched: 3. This CDR3 reads CASGLVAGGDSPLHF. The CDR3 DNA reads TGTGCTAGTGGTTTGGTTGCAGGGGGCGATTCACCCCTCCACTTT.

The CDR3 DNA is TGTGCCAGCAGCCGGGCAGAGGGTGAAAAACTGTTTTTT. This codes for CASSRAEGEKLFF. This chain links TRBV3-1 (or the pseudogene TRBV3-2) with TRBJ1-4; D gene unclear. The CDR3 sequence is 13 residues long. Trimming stripped 4 bases from V and 7 bases from J, with 10 bases between. Germline assignment: CDR1 LGHDT and CDR2 YNNKEL (reference sequence).

The chain is built from TRBV4-3 and TRBJ2-3, with 15 bases fitting TRBD2. With 0 bases clipped from V and 0 bases from J, the junction kept 7 bases outside the gene matches. The CDR3 is made up of 20 amino acids. CDR1 is LGHNA, CDR2 YSLEER, per germline. In DNA form, the CDR3 reads TGCGCCAGCAGCCAAGATCTGGGGACTAGCGGGAGGACTAGCACAGATACGCAGTATTTT. Encoded protein: CASSQDLGTSGRTSTDTQYF.

The chain has TRBV9 and TRBJ1-1, with D uncertain. The length of the CDR3 is 14 residues. V was shortened by 4 bases and J by 6 bases, with 16 bases between the two germline ends. Germline CDR1 and CDR2: SGDLS and YYNGEE. The CDR3 protein is CASSPGLTSSEAFF. The CDR3 bases are TGTGCCAGCAGCCCGGGTTTGACCTCCTCTGAAGCTTTCTTT. Based on the CDR3 plus reference TRBV9 and TRBJ1-1, the full variable domain is DSGVTQTPKHLITATGQRVTLRCSPRSGDLSVYWYQQSLDQGLQFLIQYYNGEERAKGNILERFSAQQFPDLHSELNLSSLELGDSALYFCASSPGLTSSEAFFGQGTRLTVV.

Notes on this clone: Within the sample, other DNA sequences also encode this same CDR3. The CDR3 spells CASSGLAGGSTGELFF. CDR3 nucleotides: TGTGCCAGCAGTGGACTAGCGGGGGGAAGTACCGGGGAGCTGTTTTTT. The rearrangement links TRBV2 to TRBJ2-2, with 13 bases identical to TRBD2. CDR3 length: 16 amino acids. Germline assignment: CDR1 SNHLY and CDR2 FYNNEI. Trimming took 4 bases from V and 5 from J; bases not matched to a gene: 4.

The CDR3 sequence: CASSPPAGPGELFF. The CDR3 DNA is TGTGCCAGCTCACCACCGGCAGGGCCCGGGGAGCTGTTTTTT. The chain links TRBV18 to TRBJ2-2; D is possibly TRBD1 (5 bases). CDR1 KGHSH and CDR2 LQKENI come from the germline V gene. Trimming pared 0 bases from V and 6 bases from J, leaving 8 bases between. This CDR3 region has 14 residues.

The CDR3 sequence: CASSYRTGLSEAFF. CDR3 in DNA: TGTGCCAGCAGCTACCGGACAGGCCTATCTGAAGCTTTCTTT. The genes are TRBV7-2 and TRBJ1-1; 7 nucleotides line up with TRBD1. The trim removed 4 bases at V and 6 bases at J, leaving 8 bases unmatched. Per the germline V gene, CDR1 is SGHTA and CDR2 is FQGNSA. The CDR3 spans 14 residues.

The J gene is TRBJ2-3, the V gene TRBV5-1; 12 bases fit TRBD2. CDR3 length: 17 amino acids. The J segment lost 6 bases and the V segment lost 4 bases, leaving 12 bases of the junction unmatched. CDR1 is SGHRS and CDR2 is YFSETQ in the germline V gene. The CDR3 bases are TGCGCCAGCAGCCAAAATCTAGCGGGAGGGCCCGGGGATACGCAGTATTTT. Encoded protein: CASSQNLAGGPGDTQYF.

This chain links TRBV18 with TRBJ1-4, with D possibly being TRBD1 (5 bases). Germline V lookup: CDR1 KGHSH, CDR2 LQKENI. The length of the CDR3 is 16 residues. Trimming took 3 bases from V and 4 from J, leaving 15 bases between them. The CDR3 loop is CASSPSGGAYNEKLFF. CDR3 DNA: TGTGCCAGCTCACCTTCAGGCGGGGCCTATAATGAAAAACTGTTTTTT.

This clone was seen just once. The chain combines TRBV13 with TRBJ2-1; 10 bases match TRBD2. The CDR3 consists of 16 residues. Trimming at V came to 4 bases and at J to 4 bases, leaving 7 bases not matched to a gene. The germline V gene encodes CDR1 PRHDT and CDR2 FYEKMQ (reference sequence). CDR3: CASSSYRTSGYNEQFF. The CDR3 bases are TGTGCCAGCAGCTCCTACAGGACTAGCGGTTACAATGAGCAGTTCTTC.

The genes are TRBV25-1 and TRBJ1-2, with TRBD1 matching 9 bases. The germline CDR1 and CDR2 sequences are MGHDK and SYGVNS. V was pared by 7 bases and J by 1 base, with 4 bases of the junction left unmatched. CDR3 length: 14 residues. The CDR3 sequence is CASNSDRGNYGYTF. Here the CDR3 DNA reads TGTGCCAGCAATTCGGACAGGGGTAACTATGGCTACACCTTC.

The rearrangement links TRBV18 to TRBJ2-1; 7 nucleotides line up with TRBD2. The V segment lost 0 bases and the J segment 2 bases; nucleotides outside the gene matches: 4. Germline V gene sequence: CDR1 KGHSH, CDR2 LQKENI. The CDR3 runs to 16 residues. The CDR3 DNA reads as TGTGCCAGCTCACCACCCCTAGCGGACCCCTACAATGAGCAGTTCTTC. Translation gives CASSPPLADPYNEQFF.

This clone turned up a few times. The rearrangement uses TRBV11-2 and TRBJ1-1; TRBD1 aligns across 7 bases. The V and J ends lost 3 bases and 3 bases, in that order; junction bases with no gene match: 4. This CDR3 is 14 amino acids long. Germline V CDR1 and CDR2: SGHAT, FQNNGV. The CDR3 nucleotides read TGTGCCAGCAGCTTCGCCGGACAGGACACTGAAGCTTTCTTT. Residues: CASSFAGQDTEAFF.

CDR3 amino acids: CATSGSGYGYTF. The CDR3 DNA reads as TGTGCCACCAGTGGATCAGGGTATGGCTACACCTTC. This sequence joins TRBV24-1 and TRBJ1-2; D is perhaps TRBD1 (5 bases). The CDR3 runs 12 residues. Germline V gene lookup returns CDR1 KGHDR and CDR2 SFDVKD. V lost 5 bases, J lost 5 bases, and 8 bases lay in between.

V is TRBV5-4 and J is TRBJ2-4, with 8 bases lining up with TRBD2. Germline CDR1 SGHNT, CDR2 YYREEE (reference sequence). CDR3 size: 15 residues. The V and J ends lost 1 base and 5 bases, in that order; junction bases with no gene match: 5. The CDR3 DNA reads TGTGCCAGCAGCTTGAGCGGGAGTCGCGAAAACATTCAGTACTTC. Translating it yields CASSLSGSRENIQYF.

The V gene is TRBV25-1, the J gene TRBJ2-2, with 10 bases aligning to TRBD2. CDR3 length: 14 residues. The V and J ends lost 6 bases and 3 bases, in that order; junction bases with no gene match: 1. Germline lookup yields CDR1 MGHDK and CDR2 SYGVNS. The CDR3 spells CASRGTSDTGELFF. As DNA, the CDR3 is TGTGCCAGCAGGGGGACTAGCGACACCGGGGAGCTGTTTTTT.

The chain is built from TRBV12-5 and TRBJ1-5; D may be TRBD1 (5 bases). The CDR3 extends over 16 amino acids. The germline V and J ends were trimmed by 2 bases and 2 bases, with 13 bases remaining between them. The V gene's germline CDR1 is LGHNT and CDR2 FRNRAP. CDR3 DNA sequence: TGTGCTAGTGGTTTGTCGACAGTAGTAGGCAATCAGCCCCAGCATTTT. It specifies CASGLSTVVGNQPQHF.

The chain is built from TRBV4-1 and TRBJ1-1; no clear D gene. Germline assignment: CDR1 MGHRA and CDR2 YSYEKL. Trimming cost V 4 bases and J 3 bases, with 12 bases left between them. CDR3 length: 14 residues. CDR3 amino acids: CASSRYHVDTEAFF. DNA of the CDR3: TGCGCCAGCAGCCGCTACCACGTGGACACTGAAGCTTTCTTT.

This chain's CDR3 is CASSRSLAGGLNTGELFF. CDR3 nucleotide sequence: TGTGCCAGCAGCCGATCACTAGCGGGGGGGCTCAACACCGGGGAGCTGTTTTTT. The rearrangement uses TRBV3-1 (or the pseudogene TRBV3-2) and TRBJ2-2; 13 nucleotides align to TRBD2. The CDR3 has 18 amino acids. CDR1 is LGHDT and CDR2 is YNNKEL in the germline V gene (reference sequence). The junction had 7 bases not matched to a gene; V was cut back by 4 bases and J by 2 bases.

CDR3 sequence: CASLEGQGVDQPQHF. The CDR3, as DNA: TGTGCTAGCTTAGAGGGACAGGGCGTCGATCAGCCCCAGCATTTT. The chain employs TRBV12-5 and TRBJ1-5; TRBD1 agrees at 9 bases. J lost 5 bases, V lost 9 bases, and 11 bases had no gene match. The V gene's germline CDR1 is LGHNT and CDR2 FRNRAP. CDR3 length: 15 residues.

The CDR3 DNA follows: TGTGCCAGCAGGGGGACATTTAACACTGAAGCTTTCTTT. Translated: CASRGTFNTEAFF. The chain is built from TRBV2 and TRBJ1-1; possible D gene TRBD1, 6 bases. The ends were cut back, 6 bases at V and 2 bases at J, with 10 bases in the middle. Germline-derived CDR1 and CDR2 are SNHLY and FYNNEI. The CDR3 is made up of 13 amino acids. The full variable domain, with the rest looked up from reference TRBV2 and TRBJ1-1, is EPEVTQTPSHQVTQMGQEVILRCVPISNHLYFYWYRQILGQKVEFLVSFYNNEISEKSEIFDDQFSVERPDGSNFTLKIRSTKLEDSAMYFCASRGTFNTEAFFGQGTRLTVV.

V and J are TRBV3-1 (or the pseudogene TRBV3-2) and TRBJ1-6; possible D gene TRBD1, 6 bases. V was trimmed by 4 bases and J by 8 bases, leaving 24 bases between them. Looked up from germline, CDR1 is LGHDT and CDR2 is YNNKEL (reference sequence). The CDR3 runs 18 residues. The CDR3 protein is CASSPARGGWDYYSPLHF. Written as DNA, the CDR3 is TGTGCCAGCAGCCCCGCACGGGGGGGCTGGGATTATTATTCACCCCTCCACTTT.

This clone was observed a handful of times. This chain joins TRBV18 and TRBJ1-1; no clear D gene. The CDR3 covers 12 residues. Germline-derived CDR1 and CDR2 are KGHSH and LQKENI. Trimming pared 7 bases from V and 1 base from J, leaving 7 bases between. CDR3 in DNA: TGTGCCAGCTTTGAGAGGAACACTGAAGCTTTCTTT. Amino acid sequence: CASFERNTEAFF.

The chain employs TRBV7-8 and TRBJ1-5; no reliable D call. Deletions cut 5 bases from V and 2 bases from J, with 10 bases between. The CDR3 consists of 14 residues. The germline CDR1 and CDR2 sequences are SGHVS and FQNEAQ. CDR3 loop: CASSLLTGNQPQHF. Written as DNA, the CDR3 is TGTGCCAGCAGCCTTCTGACTGGCAATCAGCCCCAGCATTTT.

This clone was seen once. The genes are TRBV11-2 and TRBJ2-3; 8 positions agree with TRBD2. The CDR3 has 15 residues. Germline V gene lookup returns CDR1 SGHAT and CDR2 FQNNGV. V shed 5 bases and J 3 bases; nucleotides not matched to a gene: 7. CDR3 region: CASSPPGLETDTQYF. CDR3 DNA sequence: TGTGCCAGCAGCCCCCCGGGACTAGAGACAGATACGCAGTATTTT.

This chain connects TRBV6-5 to TRBJ1-1, with 10 nucleotides matching TRBD1. Per germline, CDR1 MNHEY and CDR2 SVGAGI. This CDR3 is built from 13 residues. The J segment lost 5 bases and the V segment lost 7 bases, leaving 4 bases of the junction unmatched. For the CDR3, the DNA is TGTGCCAGCAAGGGGACAGGGGAGACTGAAGCTTTCTTT. This sequence encodes CASKGTGETEAFF.

The rearrangement links TRBV4-1 to TRBJ1-2; D is unclear. CDR1 is MGHRA and CDR2 is YSYEKL in the germline V gene. V lost 0 bases and J lost 4, with 15 bases in between. This CDR3 is 16 amino acids long. CDR3 nucleotide sequence: TGCGCCAGCAGCCAAGATGCAGGAGGACGGAGCTATGGCTACACCTTC. Its protein product is CASSQDAGGRSYGYTF.

This chain links TRBV24-1 with TRBJ1-1, with D possibly being TRBD1 (6 bases). The germline V and J ends were trimmed by 5 bases and 4 bases, with 16 bases remaining between them. The CDR3 is 15 residues long. In germline, CDR1 is KGHDR, CDR2 SFDVKD. CDR3 amino acids: CATSGPPGEGTEAFF. The CDR3 DNA reads as TGTGCCACCAGTGGTCCCCCAGGGGAGGGCACTGAAGCTTTCTTT.

The CDR3 DNA reads as TGTGCCAGCAAGGACAGGGATTCACCCCTCCACTTT. Translated: CASKDRDSPLHF. The V and J genes are TRBV28 and TRBJ1-6; TRBD1 agrees at 8 bases. CDR1 is MDHEN and CDR2 is SYDVKM in the germline V gene. Trimming removed 7 bases from V and 8 bases from J; junction bases left unmatched: 1. The CDR3 is 12 residues long.